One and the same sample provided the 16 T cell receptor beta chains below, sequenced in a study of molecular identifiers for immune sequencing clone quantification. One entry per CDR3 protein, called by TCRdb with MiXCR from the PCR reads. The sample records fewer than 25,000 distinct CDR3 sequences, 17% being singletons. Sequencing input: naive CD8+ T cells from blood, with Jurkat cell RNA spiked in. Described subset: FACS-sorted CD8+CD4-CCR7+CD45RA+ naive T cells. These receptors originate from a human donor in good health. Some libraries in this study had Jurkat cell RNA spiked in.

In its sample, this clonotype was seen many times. This CDR3 reads CASSFTSQETQYF. The CDR3 DNA sequence: TGTGCCAGCAGCTTCACAAGCCAAGAGACCCAGTACTTC. V usage is TRBV7-9 and J usage is TRBJ2-5, with unresolved D. The CDR3 is 13 amino acids. V was shortened by 3 bases and J by 1 base, with 6 bases between the two germline ends. CDR1 and CDR2 from the germline V gene are SEHNR and FQNEAQ (reference sequence).

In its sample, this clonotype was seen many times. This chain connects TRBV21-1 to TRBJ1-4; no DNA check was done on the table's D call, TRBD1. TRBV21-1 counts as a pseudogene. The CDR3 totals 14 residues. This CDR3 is CASSRTGMGEKLFF. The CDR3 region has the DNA TGTGCCAGCAGCAGGACAGGGATGGGGGAAAAACTGTTTTTT.

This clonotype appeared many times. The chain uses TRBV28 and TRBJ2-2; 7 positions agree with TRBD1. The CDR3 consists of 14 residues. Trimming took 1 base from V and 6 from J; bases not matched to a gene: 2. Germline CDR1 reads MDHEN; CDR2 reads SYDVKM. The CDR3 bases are TGTGCCAGCAGTTTATTCCAGGGGGCCGGGGAGCTGTTTTTT. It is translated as CASSLFQGAGELFF.

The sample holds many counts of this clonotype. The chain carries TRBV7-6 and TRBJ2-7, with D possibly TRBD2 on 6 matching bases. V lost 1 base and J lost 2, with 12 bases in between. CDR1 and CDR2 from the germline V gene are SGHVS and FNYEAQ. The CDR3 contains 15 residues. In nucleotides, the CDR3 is TGTGCCAGCAGCTTAGGTCGCGCTAGCGCCTACGAGCAGTACTTC. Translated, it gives CASSLGRASAYEQYF.

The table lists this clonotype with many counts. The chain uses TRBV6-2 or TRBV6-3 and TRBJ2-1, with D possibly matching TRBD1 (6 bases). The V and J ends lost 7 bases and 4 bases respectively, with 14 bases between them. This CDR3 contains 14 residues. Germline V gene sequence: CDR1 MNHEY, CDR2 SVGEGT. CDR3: CASNTGGSYNEQFF. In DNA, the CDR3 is TGTGCCAGCAATACTGGGGGCTCATACAATGAGCAGTTCTTC.

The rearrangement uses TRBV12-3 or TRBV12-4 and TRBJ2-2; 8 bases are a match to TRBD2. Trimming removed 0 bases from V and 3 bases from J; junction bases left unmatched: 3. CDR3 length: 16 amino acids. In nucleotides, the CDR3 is TGTGCCAGCAGTTTAGCCATAGCGGGGTACACCGGGGAGCTGTTTTTT. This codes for CASSLAIAGYTGELFF.

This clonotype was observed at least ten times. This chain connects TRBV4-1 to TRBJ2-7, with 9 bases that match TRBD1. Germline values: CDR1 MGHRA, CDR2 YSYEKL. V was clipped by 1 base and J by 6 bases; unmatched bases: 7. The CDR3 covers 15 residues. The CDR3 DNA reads TGCGCCAGCAGCCAAGTAGGACAGGGGTCGGGCGAGCAGTACTTC. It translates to CASSQVGQGSGEQYF.

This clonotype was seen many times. The CDR3 nucleotides read TGTGCCAGCAGTTTTAACAGAGAGGGCACAGATACGCAGTATTTT. This gives the protein CASSFNREGTDTQYF. The chain combines TRBV28 with TRBJ2-3; D ambiguous. This CDR3 has 15 amino acids. Germline V gives CDR1 MDHEN, CDR2 SYDVKM. The V and J ends lost 3 bases and 1 base respectively, with 11 bases between them. Filled out from reference TRBV28 and TRBJ2-3, the complete variable domain reads DVKVTQSSRYLVKRTGEKVFLECVQDMDHENMFWYRQDPGLGLRLIYFSYDVKMKEKGDIPEGYSVSREKKERFSLILESASTNQTSMYLCASSFNREGTDTQYFGPGTRLTVL.

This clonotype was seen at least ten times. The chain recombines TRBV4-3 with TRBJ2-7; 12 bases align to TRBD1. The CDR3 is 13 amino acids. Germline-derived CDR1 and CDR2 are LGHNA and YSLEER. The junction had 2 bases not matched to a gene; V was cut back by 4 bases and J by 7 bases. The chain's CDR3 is CASSRDRGHEQYF. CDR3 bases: TGCGCCAGCAGCCGGGACAGGGGGCATGAGCAGTACTTC.

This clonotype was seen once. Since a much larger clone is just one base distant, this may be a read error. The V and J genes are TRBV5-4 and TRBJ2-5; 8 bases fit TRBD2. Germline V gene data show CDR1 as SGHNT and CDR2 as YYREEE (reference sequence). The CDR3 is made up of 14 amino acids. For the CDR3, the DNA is TGTGCCAACAGCGTACTAGCGGACCAAGAGACCCAGTACTTC. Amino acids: CANSVLADQETQYF. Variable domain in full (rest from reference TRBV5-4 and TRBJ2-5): ETGVTQSPTHLIKTRGQQVTLRCSSQSGHNTVSWYQQALGQGPQFIFQYYREEENGRGNFPPRFSGLQFPNYSSELNVNALELDDSALYLCANSVLADQETQYFGPGTRLLVL.

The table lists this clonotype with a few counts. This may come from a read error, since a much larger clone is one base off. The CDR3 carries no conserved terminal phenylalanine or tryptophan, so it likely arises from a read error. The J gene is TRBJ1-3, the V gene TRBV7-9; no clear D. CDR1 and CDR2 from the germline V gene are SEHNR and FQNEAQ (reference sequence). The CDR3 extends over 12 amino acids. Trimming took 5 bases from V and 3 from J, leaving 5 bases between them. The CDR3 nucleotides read TGTGCCAGCAGCCTCAGTGGAAACACCATATATCTT. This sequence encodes CASSLSGNTIYL.

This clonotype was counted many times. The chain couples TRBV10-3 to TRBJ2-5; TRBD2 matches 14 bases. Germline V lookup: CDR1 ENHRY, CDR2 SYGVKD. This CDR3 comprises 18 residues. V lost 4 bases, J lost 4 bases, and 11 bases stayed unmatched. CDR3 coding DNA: TGTGCCATCAGTGCTGAGATGCCGGGACTAGCGGGAGCAGAGACCCAGTACTTC. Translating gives CAISAEMPGLAGAETQYF.

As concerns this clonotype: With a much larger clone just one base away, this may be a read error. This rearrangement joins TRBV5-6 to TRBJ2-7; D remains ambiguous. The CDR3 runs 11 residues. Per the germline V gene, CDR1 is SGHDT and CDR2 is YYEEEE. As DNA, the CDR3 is TGTGCCAGCAGACGAAGTTACGAGCAGCACTTC. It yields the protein CASRRSYEQHF.

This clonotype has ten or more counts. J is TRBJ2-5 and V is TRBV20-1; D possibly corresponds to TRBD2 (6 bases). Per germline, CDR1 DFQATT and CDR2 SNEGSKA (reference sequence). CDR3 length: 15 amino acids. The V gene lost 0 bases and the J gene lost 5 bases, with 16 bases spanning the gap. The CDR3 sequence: CSARDFGGERETQYF. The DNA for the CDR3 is TGCAGTGCTAGAGACTTCGGCGGGGAGAGGGAGACCCAGTACTTC.

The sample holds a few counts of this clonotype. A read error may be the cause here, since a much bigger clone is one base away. The CDR3 here is CASSYSGDGVQFF. The CDR3 DNA reads as TGTGCCAGCAGTTACTCGGGCGATGGGGTGCAGTTCTTC. This chain connects TRBV6-2 or TRBV6-3 to TRBJ2-1; unclear D gene. Germline loops: CDR1 MNHEY, CDR2 SVGEGT. This CDR3 comprises 13 residues. Between the trimmed V and J ends, which lost 0 bases and 12 bases, there was a span of 12 bases.

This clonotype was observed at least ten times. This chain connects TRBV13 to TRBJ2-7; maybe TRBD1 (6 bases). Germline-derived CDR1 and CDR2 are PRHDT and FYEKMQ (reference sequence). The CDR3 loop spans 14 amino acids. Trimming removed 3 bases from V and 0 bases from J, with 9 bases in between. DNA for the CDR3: TGTGCCAGCAGCTTGGGGGACAACTCCTACGAGCAGTACTTC. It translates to CASSLGDNSYEQYF. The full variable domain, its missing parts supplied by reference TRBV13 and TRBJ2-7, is AAGVIQSPRHLIKEKRETATLKCYPIPRHDTVYWYQQGPGQDPQFLISFYEKMQSDKGSIPDRFSAQQFSDYHSELNMSSLELGDSALYFCASSLGDNSYEQYFGPGTRLTVT.